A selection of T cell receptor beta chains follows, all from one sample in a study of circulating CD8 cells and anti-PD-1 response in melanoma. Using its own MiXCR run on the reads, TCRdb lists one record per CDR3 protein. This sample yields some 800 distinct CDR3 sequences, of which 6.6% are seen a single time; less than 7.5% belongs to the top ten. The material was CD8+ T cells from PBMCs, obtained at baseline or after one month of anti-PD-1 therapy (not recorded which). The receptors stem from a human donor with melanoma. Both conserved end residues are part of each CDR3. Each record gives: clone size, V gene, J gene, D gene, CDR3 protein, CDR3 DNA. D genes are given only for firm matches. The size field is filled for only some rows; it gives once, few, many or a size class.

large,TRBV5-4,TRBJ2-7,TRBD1,CASSLGTGLDEQYF,TGTGCCAGCAGCCTAGGGACAGGGCTAGACGAGCAGTACTTC
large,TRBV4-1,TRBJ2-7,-,CASSQDSMAYEQYF,TGCGCCAGCAGCCAAGATAGTATGGCTTACGAGCAGTACTTC
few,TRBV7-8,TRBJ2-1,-,CASSIGTDSYNEQFF,TGTGCCAGCAGTATCGGGACGGATTCCTACAATGAGCAGTTCTTC
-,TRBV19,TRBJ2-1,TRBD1,CASSGPGQGAWNEQFF,TGTGCCAGTAGTGGACCCGGACAGGGGGCTTGGAATGAGCAGTTCTTC
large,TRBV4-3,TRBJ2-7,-,CASSLGLPLLNEQYF,TGCGCCAGCAGCCTCGGACTCCCACTCCTAAACGAGCAGTACTTC
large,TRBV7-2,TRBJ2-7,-,CASSWAGTSYEQYF,TGTGCCAGCAGCTGGGCCGGGACCTCCTACGAGCAGTACTTC
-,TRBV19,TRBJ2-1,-,CASSPRQHNEQFF,TGTGCCAGTAGTCCCAGACAGCACAATGAGCAGTTCTTC
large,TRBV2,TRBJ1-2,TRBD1,CASSEAVTGGDGYTF,TGTGCCAGCAGTGAAGCGGTCACAGGGGGCGATGGCTACACCTTC
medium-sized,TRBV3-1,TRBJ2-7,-,CASSQQDSREQYF,TGTGCCAGCAGCCAACAAGACAGTCGGGAGCAGTACTTC
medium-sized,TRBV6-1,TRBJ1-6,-,CASSGGFSPLHF,TGTGCCAGCAGTGGAGGGTTCTCACCCCTCCACTTT
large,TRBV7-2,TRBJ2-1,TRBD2,CASSLTSGKNEQFF,TGTGCCAGCAGCCTGACTAGCGGGAAGAATGAGCAGTTCTTC
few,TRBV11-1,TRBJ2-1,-,CASSLTTDSEQFF,TGTGCCAGCAGCCTGACGACGGACAGTGAGCAGTTCTTC
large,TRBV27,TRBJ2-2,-,CASRIVGGELFF,TGTGCCAGCAGAATAGTAGGCGGGGAGCTGTTTTTT
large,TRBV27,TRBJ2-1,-,CASSLLSPHNEQFF,TGTGCCAGCAGTTTACTTAGCCCTCACAATGAGCAGTTCTTC
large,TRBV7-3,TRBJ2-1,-,CASSLLGADNEQFF,TGTGCCAGCAGCCTGCTCGGGGCTGACAATGAGCAGTTCTTC
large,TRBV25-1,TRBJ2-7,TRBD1,CASSVGTGYEQYF,TGTGCCAGCAGTGTCGGGACAGGCTACGAGCAGTACTTC
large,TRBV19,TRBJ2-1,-,CASRGFYNEQFF,TGTGCCAGTAGGGGTTTCTACAATGAGCAGTTCTTC
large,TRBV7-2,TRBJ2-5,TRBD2,CASSPSGGAGETQYF,TGTGCCAGCAGCCCAAGCGGGGGGGCCGGGGAGACCCAGTACTTC
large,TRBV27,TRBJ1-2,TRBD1,CASSFSTGSYGYTF,TGTGCCAGCAGTTTCTCGACAGGGAGCTATGGCTACACCTTC
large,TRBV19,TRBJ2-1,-,CASRQGGGNNEQFF,TGTGCCAGTAGACAGGGCGGGGGAAATAATGAGCAGTTCTTC
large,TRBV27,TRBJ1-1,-,CASSLSVGGHDTEAFF,TGTGCCAGCAGTTTATCCGTCGGGGGGCACGACACTGAAGCTTTCTTT
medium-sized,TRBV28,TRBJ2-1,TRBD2,CASIKGRLAGVLSYNEQFF,TGTGCCAGCATAAAGGGAAGACTAGCGGGGGTTCTTTCCTACAATGAGCAGTTCTTC
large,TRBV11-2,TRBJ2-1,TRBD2,CASHWGGSDNEQFF,TGTGCCAGCCATTGGGGGGGGTCCGACAATGAGCAGTTCTTC
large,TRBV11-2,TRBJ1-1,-,CASSLGRVLNTEAFF,TGTGCCAGCAGCTTAGGGAGGGTACTGAACACTGAAGCTTTCTTT
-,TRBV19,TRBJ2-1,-,CASSPYSGLSSYNEQFF,TGTGCCAGTAGTCCCTACTCCGGACTGAGCTCCTACAATGAGCAGTTCTTC
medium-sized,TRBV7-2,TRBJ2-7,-,CASSLGDYEQYF,TGTGCCAGCAGCTTAGGGGACTACGAGCAGTACTTC
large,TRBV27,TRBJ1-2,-,CASSPTGNVNYGYTF,TGTGCCAGCAGCCCGACTGGAAACGTGAACTATGGCTACACCTTC
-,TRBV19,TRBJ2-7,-,CASSLTLLNEQYF,TGTGCCAGTAGCCTAACTTTACTGAACGAGCAGTACTTC
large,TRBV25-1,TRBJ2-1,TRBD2,CASSEGTSVYNEQFF,TGTGCCAGCAGTGAAGGGACTAGCGTATACAATGAGCAGTTCTTC
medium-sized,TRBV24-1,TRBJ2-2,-,CATSDLRTGELFF,TGTGCCACCAGTGATTTAAGAACCGGGGAGCTGTTTTTT
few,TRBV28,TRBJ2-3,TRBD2,CASSWTSGTGDTQYF,TGTGCCAGCAGTTGGACTAGCGGTACCGGGGATACGCAGTATTTT